Listed below are T cell receptor beta chains from one sample, sequenced in a study of T cells in Graves' hyperthyroidism and ophthalmopathy. TCRdb itself ran the multiplex PCR reads through MiXCR, one entry per CDR3 protein. The sample holds a few hundred thousand distinct CDR3 sequences, 20% to 25% seen once. The sequencing input was blood. The receptor source for this set is a man younger than 35 with Graves' hyperthyroidism. CDR3s include the opening cysteine and the closing phenylalanine or tryptophan. The order of the fields is D gene, J gene, V gene, clone size, CDR3 protein, CDR3 DNA. D genes are given only for firm matches. Only part of the rows carry a size: once, few, many, or a class if the clone is expanded.

>TRBD2|TRBJ2-5|TRBV20-1|many
CSARDRSGGPGETQYF
TGCAGTGCTAGAGATCGTAGCGGGGGGCCTGGGGAGACCCAGTACTTC
>.|TRBJ1-1|TRBV4-1|.
CASSHRGSGGATEAFF
TGCGCCAGCAGCCACCGCGGCTCGGGGGGCGCGACTGAAGCTTTCTTT
>TRBD1|TRBJ1-1|TRBV19|many
CASSPGQGIVNTEAFF
TGTGCCAGTAGCCCGGGACAGGGGATAGTGAACACTGAAGCTTTCTTT
>.|TRBJ2-5|TRBV6-1|many
CASDSGVETQYF
TGTGCCAGCGACTCGGGGGTGGAGACCCAGTACTTC
>TRBD1|TRBJ1-5|TRBV12-3/TRBV12-4|many
CASADRGGDQPQHF
TGTGCCAGCGCCGACAGGGGAGGTGATCAGCCCCAGCATTTT
>TRBD1|TRBJ2-7|TRBV2|few
CASNPGQASYEQYF
TGTGCCAGCAACCCGGGACAGGCTTCCTACGAGCAGTACTTC
>TRBD1|TRBJ2-7|TRBV7-2|many
CASSHYRGYEQYF
TGTGCCAGCTCCCATTACAGGGGATACGAGCAGTACTTC
>TRBD1|TRBJ1-2|TRBV12-3/TRBV12-4|many
CASSQGAVGDEYGYTF
TGTGCCAGCAGTCAGGGGGCTGTGGGGGACGAGTATGGCTACACCTTC
>.|TRBJ2-2|TRBV28|few
CASSFWRGNTGELFF
TGTGCCAGCAGTTTCTGGCGGGGGAACACCGGGGAGCTGTTTTTT
>.|TRBJ1-3|TRBV12-3/TRBV12-4|many
CASSFGGPSWGNTIYF
TGTGCCAGCAGTTTCGGCGGGCCCTCTTGGGGAAACACCATATATTTT
>.|TRBJ1-1|TRBV13|.
CACSPTMGGTEAFF
TGTGCCTGCAGCCCGACTATGGGCGGGACTGAAGCTTTCTTT
>.|TRBJ1-2|TRBV6-5|.
CASSSIRAPLTAGYTF
TGTGCCAGCAGTTCTATCCGGGCCCCCCTCACCGCTGGCTACACCTTC
>.|TRBJ1-2|TRBV2|many
CASSPRREVDGYTF
TGTGCCAGCAGTCCCCGCCGTGAAGTGGATGGCTACACCTTC
>TRBD2|TRBJ2-7|TRBV4-2|.
CARSQEHPSGGYEQYF
TGTGCCAGGAGCCAAGAGCACCCTAGCGGGGGCTACGAGCAGTACTTC
>.|TRBJ1-5|TRBV12-5|many
CASGLLPSRELNQPQHF
TGTGCTAGTGGTTTGCTCCCCTCCCGGGAACTCAATCAGCCCCAGCATTTT
>.|TRBJ1-5|TRBV28|once
CASSFLPIQPQHF
TGTGCCAGCAGTTTTCTTCCGATCCAGCCCCAGCATTTT
>.|TRBJ1-5|TRBV20-1|.
CSAREGEGNQPQHF
TGCAGTGCTAGGGAGGGAGAGGGGAATCAGCCCCAGCATTTT
>.|TRBJ2-7|TRBV7-8|few
CASSFLWGSSYEQYF
TGTGCCAGCAGCTTTTTATGGGGGAGCTCCTACGAGCAGTACTTC
>.|TRBJ2-7|TRBV9|few
CASSVGARDEQYF
TGTGCCAGCAGCGTAGGGGCGAGGGACGAGCAGTACTTC
>TRBD2|TRBJ2-7|TRBV28|.
CASSATGLAGLYEQYF
TGTGCCAGCAGTGCAACCGGACTAGCGGGACTCTACGAGCAGTACTTC
>.|TRBJ1-1|TRBV10-3|many
CATLTPLATEAFF
TGTGCCACCCTGACTCCGCTGGCCACTGAAGCTTTCTTT
>.|TRBJ2-7|TRBV12-5|.
CASGLSLGQSEQYF
TGTGCTAGTGGTTTATCCCTCGGACAGAGCGAGCAGTACTTC
>TRBD1|TRBJ1-2|TRBV11-3|many
CASSLGGAGGANYGYTF
TGTGCCAGCAGCTTAGGGGGGGCAGGGGGCGCCAACTATGGCTACACCTTC
>.|TRBJ2-5|TRBV28|many
CASSLTWGRGETQYF
TGTGCCAGCAGTTTAACCTGGGGACGAGGGGAGACCCAGTACTTC
>.|TRBJ2-7|TRBV20-1|few
CSARGGAGFSYEQYF
TGCAGTGCTAGAGGGGGCGCGGGGTTCTCCTACGAGCAGTACTTC
>.|TRBJ1-2|TRBV28|many
CASSLREVYGYTF
TGTGCCAGCAGTTTAAGAGAGGTTTATGGCTACACCTTC
>.|TRBJ1-1|TRBV30|many
CAWSVQGFEAFF
TGTGCCTGGAGTGTACAAGGGTTTGAAGCTTTCTTT
>TRBD1|TRBJ2-5|TRBV20-1|many
CSARPRQGGVQETQYF
TGCAGTGCTAGACCCCGACAGGGCGGAGTACAAGAGACCCAGTACTTC
>.|TRBJ1-1|TRBV9|many
CATLWVDCEAFF
TGTGCCACCCTATGGGTTGATTGTGAAGCTTTCTTT
>TRBD2|TRBJ2-5|TRBV7-7|many
CASSPWTSGSQGETQYF
TGTGCCAGCAGCCCCTGGACTAGCGGGAGCCAGGGAGAGACCCAGTACTTC
>.|TRBJ2-5|TRBV10-3|many
CAISRDRNGETQYF
TGTGCCATCAGTCGGGACCGAAACGGGGAGACCCAGTACTTC
>.|TRBJ1-2|TRBV6-1|.
CASSEAGLTFYGYTF
TGTGCCAGCAGTGAAGCTGGGCTGACGTTCTATGGCTACACCTTC
>TRBD2|TRBJ2-6|TRBV2|many
CASSLPRGGRANVLTF
TGTGCCAGCAGCCTCCCCCGGGGGGGAAGGGCCAACGTCCTGACTTTC
>.|TRBJ2-7|TRBV27|.
CASSRGGAISYEQYF
TGTGCCAGCAGCCGCGGGGGCGCCATATCCTACGAGCAGTACTTC
>TRBD1|TRBJ1-5|TRBV12-3/TRBV12-4|many
CASSLRQGEGQPQHF
TGTGCCAGCAGTTTAAGGCAGGGGGAAGGTCAGCCCCAGCATTTT
>.|TRBJ2-7|TRBV15|.
CATSQAGVGEQYF
TGTGCCACCAGCCAAGCAGGGGTAGGCGAGCAGTACTTC
>.|TRBJ1-1|TRBV20-1|many
CSARPHMNTEAFF
TGCAGTGCCAGACCACATATGAACACTGAAGCTTTCTTT
>TRBD2|TRBJ2-5|TRBV2|many
CASSPYTGRPGGETQYF
TGTGCCAGCAGTCCTTATACAGGACGGCCCGGGGGGGAGACCCAGTACTTC
>.|TRBJ1-5|TRBV19|many
CASTPDGGHRQPQHF
TGTGCCAGTACCCCGGACGGGGGGCATCGACAGCCCCAGCATTTT
>.|TRBJ1-1|TRBV10-3|.
CAIKRSGLGEAFF
TGTGCCATCAAACGGTCTGGATTAGGTGAAGCTTTCTTT
>.|TRBJ1-1|TRBV28|many
CASSLSGGDTEAFF
TGTGCCAGCAGTTTATCGGGGGGTGACACTGAAGCTTTCTTT
>.|TRBJ1-5|TRBV2|few
CATRKGSPNQPQHF
TGTGCCACTCGCAAGGGCAGCCCTAATCAGCCCCAGCATTTT
>.|TRBJ1-1|TRBV4-1|few
CASSRGLGGTEAFF
TGCGCCAGCAGCAGGGGGTTGGGGGGGACTGAAGCTTTCTTT
>.|TRBJ1-2|TRBV6-5|many
CASSYSLTGYGYTF
TGTGCCAGCAGTTACTCCCTGACAGGCTATGGCTACACCTTC
>.|TRBJ2-7|TRBV4-1|.
CASSQDLPRSRAYVYEQYF
TGCGCCAGCAGCCAAGATCTCCCTAGGTCCAGGGCGTACGTCTACGAGCAGTACTTC
>.|TRBJ1-1|TRBV4-1|many
CASSQDGGLSEAFF
TGCGCCAGCAGCCAAGACGGAGGGCTCAGTGAAGCTTTCTTT